Shown below are 17 T cell receptor beta chains from a single sample sequenced in a study of T cells in Graves' hyperthyroidism and ophthalmopathy. RNA transcripts served as the template for amplifying TCR beta CDR3 regions. In the first-round RT-PCR of the TCR CDR3, the HTBI primer set was used. MiXCR was run by TCRdb on the multiplex PCR reads, yielding one entry per CDR3 protein. The sample carries hundreds of thousands of distinct CDR3 sequences, approximately 25% recorded once. The sequencing input was blood. The receptors come from a woman under 40 with Graves' ophthalmopathy.

At least ten counts were recorded for this clonotype. The V and J genes are TRBV27 and TRBJ1-5; D is ambiguous. CDR1 is MNHEY and CDR2 is SMNVEV in the germline V gene (reference sequence). V was clipped by 5 bases and J by 4 bases, with 9 bases between them. CDR3 length equals 13 residues. CDR3 sequence reads: CASSPLPNQPQHF. The CDR3, as DNA: TGTGCCAGCAGTCCACTCCCTAATCAGCCCCAGCATTTT.

The genes are TRBV11-2 and TRBJ1-2, with D unclear. The V end was cut by 5 bases, the J end by 6 bases, with 13 bases between. Germline CDR1 reads SGHAT; CDR2 reads FQNNGV. CDR3 length: 13 amino acids. The CDR3 DNA follows: TGTGCCAGCAGCGTAACACGGTTGGATGGCTACACCTTC. This encodes CASSVTRLDGYTF.

The table lists this clonotype with many counts. The V call is TRBV20-1, the J call TRBJ1-1; D unresolved. V lost 1 base and J lost 2, with 14 bases in between. CDR3 length: 15 amino acids. Germline V CDR1 and CDR2: DFQATT, SNEGSKA (reference sequence). CDR3 DNA sequence: TGCAGTGCTAGAGCAGAATCGGCGTTAAACACTGAAGCTTTCTTT. Its protein product is CSARAESALNTEAFF.

At least ten counts were recorded for this clonotype. The chain uses TRBV6-2 or TRBV6-3 and TRBJ2-4; D call uncertain. The CDR3 totals 13 residues. Per the germline V gene, CDR1 is MNHEY and CDR2 is SVGEGT. Between the trimmed V and J ends, which lost 4 bases and 7 bases, there was a span of 11 bases. Here the CDR3 DNA reads TGTGCCAGCAGTTCGGTCAGGATGAACATTCAGTACTTC. This encodes CASSSVRMNIQYF.

This clonotype was recorded many times. This chain joins TRBV12-3 or TRBV12-4 and TRBJ1-2; D is undetermined. V shed 7 bases and J shed 3 bases, with 12 bases lying between them. The CDR3 is 13 residues long. In DNA, the CDR3 is TGTGCCAGCACCCCAAGACACCACTATGGCTACACCTTC. The encoded protein is CASTPRHHYGYTF.

This clonotype has more than one count but fewer than ten. The V gene is TRBV24-1, the J gene TRBJ1-2; no definite D call. With 3 bases removed from V and 8 bases from J, the gap between germline ends came to 12 bases. The CDR3 loop spans 13 amino acids. The germline V gene has CDR1 KGHDR and CDR2 SFDVKD. The CDR3 reads CATSDGFLAGYTF. The CDR3 DNA sequence: TGTGCCACCAGTGATGGGTTTCTGGCGGGCTACACCTTC.

This clonotype came up many times. The rearrangement uses TRBV11-2 and TRBJ1-3; possible D gene TRBD1, 6 bases. There are 16 residues in the CDR3. Trimming pared 1 base from V and 7 bases from J, leaving 17 bases between. CDR1 is SGHAT, CDR2 FQNNGV, per germline. CDR3 DNA: TGTGCCAGCAGCTTAGTCCAGGGGACTAGTTCGAACACCATATATTTT. As protein: CASSLVQGTSSNTIYF.

This clonotype was detected many times. The V and J genes are TRBV5-6 and TRBJ1-1; 7 bases match TRBD1. V shed 4 bases, J shed 5 bases, and the junction held 8 bases outside the gene matches. The CDR3 covers 14 residues. Germline CDR1 and CDR2: SGHDT and YYEEEE. The CDR3 here is CASSVTGLRTEAFF. The CDR3 nucleotides read TGTGCCAGCAGCGTGACAGGGTTGAGGACTGAAGCTTTCTTT.

This clonotype appeared many times. J is TRBJ2-7 and V is TRBV19, with 9 bases aligning to TRBD1. The CDR3 length is 16 residues. J gave up 6 bases and V 3 bases, and 12 bases lay outside the gene matches. Germline values: CDR1 LNHDA, CDR2 SQIVND (reference sequence). The CDR3 DNA follows: TGTGCCAGTAGTATCACCGGGACAGGGAAATACATCGAGCAGTACTTC. Residues: CASSITGTGKYIEQYF.

This clonotype has ten or more counts. The chain carries TRBV7-2 and TRBJ1-2; no reliable D call. Germline-derived CDR1 and CDR2 are SGHTA and FQGNSA. V lost 0 bases to trimming and J lost 3 bases, with 14 bases between them. The CDR3 runs to 16 residues. The CDR3 is CASSLASGRSYYGYTF. CDR3 bases: TGTGCCAGCAGCTTAGCTTCGGGCAGATCCTACTATGGCTACACCTTC.

There are a few counts of this clonotype. The J gene is TRBJ1-2, the V gene TRBV19, with D tentatively TRBD1 (5 bases). The CDR3 sequence is 13 residues long. V lost 3 bases to trimming and J lost 5 bases, with 10 bases between them. Germline lookup yields CDR1 LNHDA and CDR2 SQIVND (reference sequence). The CDR3 is CASSMKDSYGYTF. The CDR3 nucleotides are TGTGCCAGTAGTATGAAAGACAGTTATGGCTACACCTTC.

The table lists this clonotype with many counts. The J gene is TRBJ2-5, the V gene TRBV2; D is undetermined. In germline, CDR1 is SNHLY, CDR2 FYNNEI. This CDR3 comprises 11 residues. Between the trimmed V and J ends, which lost 6 bases and 2 bases, there was a span of 4 bases. CDR3 amino acids: CASRLQETQYF. The CDR3 DNA sequence: TGTGCCAGCAGACTACAAGAGACCCAGTACTTC.

This clonotype has ten or more counts. The V gene is TRBV4-1, the J gene TRBJ1-2, with D tentatively TRBD1 (6 bases). The CDR3 totals 17 residues. Trimming pared 5 bases from V and 0 bases from J, leaving 19 bases between. The germline V gene has CDR1 MGHRA and CDR2 YSYEKL. The CDR3 DNA sequence: TGCGCCAGCAGCTTCCATTACCGGGACAAGACTAACTATGGCTACACCTTC. Translation gives CASSFHYRDKTNYGYTF.

This clonotype was found many times. As DNA, the CDR3 is TGCAGTGCCCTACCCGGGACAGGGGGCGTGTACGAGCAGTACTTC. Translated: CSALPGTGGVYEQYF. This chain joins TRBV20-1 and TRBJ2-7, with 12 nucleotides matching TRBD1. CDR1 and CDR2 from the germline V gene are DFQATT and SNEGSKA (reference sequence). V dropped 6 bases and J dropped 4; count of bases not matched to a gene: 10. The CDR3 is 15 residues long.

This clonotype was counted at least ten times. The V call is TRBV4-2, the J call TRBJ1-1; D gene uncertain. V lost 0 bases to trimming and J lost 1 base, with 6 bases between them. The CDR3 covers 14 residues. Looked up from germline, CDR1 is LGHNA and CDR2 is YNFKEQ. CDR3 amino acids: CASSQEAGNTEAFF. CDR3 in DNA: TGTGCCAGCAGCCAAGAGGCAGGGAACACTGAAGCTTTCTTT.

Ten or more counts support this clonotype. The chain links TRBV5-6 to TRBJ2-7; D may correspond to TRBD1 or TRBD2 (6 bases each). The V gene's germline CDR1 is SGHDT and CDR2 YYEEEE. There are 13 residues in the CDR3. The V end lost 3 bases, the J end lost 6 bases, and 13 bases lay between the germline ends. DNA for the CDR3: TGTGCCAGCAGCTGGGGGGCCGGGGGCGAGCAGTACTTC. Translation: CASSWGAGGEQYF.

The table lists this clonotype with many counts. The rearrangement joins TRBV7-2 to TRBJ2-5, with D maybe TRBD2 (6 bases). V dropped 1 base and J dropped 1 base, with 13 bases sitting between them. The CDR3 runs 16 residues. Germline CDR1 and CDR2: SGHTA and FQGNSA. The CDR3 reads CASSLDQGSGQETQYF. The CDR3 DNA is TGTGCCAGCAGCTTAGATCAGGGTAGCGGCCAAGAGACCCAGTACTTC.